The text below deals with one TCR beta chain. Its antigen remains undetermined. Base qualities were left out, and no much larger clone turns up one base away. The CDR3 regions of human TCRbeta chains were analyzed by immunosequencing. For the original study's pipeline: Repertoire TCRs were matched against a reference library of SARS-CoV-2-specific TCRs generated with the MIRA antigen-specificity platform. Breadth was defined as the fraction of unique TCRs that were SARS-CoV-2-associated, and depth was defined as the fraction of total T cells that were SARS-CoV-2-associated. Using the MIRA data, each spike-specific TCR was mapped to the spike region that the TCR reacts to and placed in a CD4 or CD8 class. Log10-transformed breadth and depth values were compared by one-way ANOVA with Sidak's multiple comparisons tests. TCRdb obtained this table from immuneACCESS and retained in-frame rearrangements with V and J assigned. These tables miss some clones; where compared with another copy, unresolved V genes account for less than half of the shortfall, and the remainder is unexplained. V and J calls and clone size are those listed in that table; D and trimming were worked out from the DNA. Counted in this sample were around 100,000 clones; about 83% of them appeared once. The ten largest clones capture 15% of the sample.

Interpreted using the paper, the time point label stands for: baseline before first vaccination. The vaccinee samples were drawn from two UK trials, COV001 and COV002, one of which was a single-blind randomized controlled phase 2/3 trial testing AZD1222 (ChAdOx1 nCoV-19) in healthy adults. For TCRbeta chain sequencing, PBMC samples were collected from trial participants at day 0 and at day 28 after the second dose. The source of the sample is a study of T cell responses to AZD1222 COVID-19 vaccine (dated by TCRdb to about 2021). Looking at the study overall: Because spike-specific TCR depth and breadth did not differ between the two schedules, AZD1222 recipients who got a second dose at roughly 4 weeks were pooled with those who got a second dose at roughly 12 weeks. TCR sequencing covered fewer than 250 trial participants: around 210 given two doses of AZD1222 and 26 given two doses of MenACWY control vaccine. Trial participants were enrolled by age into subgroups of 18-55, 56-69 and 70-plus years, and 148, 28 and 57 TCR-sequenced participants, respectively, were included in these subgroups.

Beyond this particular receptor, the publication reports: Because no samples from the day 14 peak response were available, repertoires could be characterized only after the peak T cell response. A significant rise in spike-specific TCR breadth and depth was observed after two AZD1222 doses relative to day 0 and relative to MenACWY recipients. The whole spike protein was spanned by vaccine-associated CD4 TCRs, and dominant responses were seen in regions 160-218 and 743-854. Most participants were white British and females outnumbered males, and the authors suggested that clonal diversity may have been underestimated. Conclusions about previously exposed vaccinees were limited because only a handful of AZD1222 recipients were SARS-CoV-2 seropositive at baseline. Epitopes outside the regions mutated in the B.1.351 and B.1.1.7 variants were reportedly recognized by nearly half of the unique spike-specific TCRs. The 56-69-year group was small, and its depth increase did not reach significance, likely because of low power.

At the junction V is shortened by 4 bases and J by 2 bases; bases outside the gene matches: 3. The CDR3, from cysteine to phenylalanine, totals 15 residues. Only the CDR3 part of the read is kept: 45 bases, read in frame from the first base. Sequences LGHDT (CDR1) and YNNKEL (CDR2) are obtained from the germline V gene (reference sequence). This TCR came from an adult in good health. The chain was built from TRBV3-1 (or the pseudogene TRBV3-2) and TRBJ2-5; 11 middle bases align to TRBD2. The input for sequencing was peripheral blood, taken on day 0 of AZD1222 vaccination. The nucleotide sequence is given as TGTGCCAGCAGCCGCGGGACTAGCGGACAAGAGACCCAGTACTTC. This translates into CASSRGTSGQETQYF.